Shown below are 9 T cell receptor beta chains from a single sample sequenced in a study of control samples from healthy donors and cancer patients. Repertoires were generated with immunoSEQ multiplex PCR, while TCRdb's copy carries only in-frame clones and drops some. This table holds 95,000 to 150,000 clones, around nine tenths found once. Sequenced sample: blood. These receptors all come from a man younger than 40 in good health.

This chain joins TRBV2 and TRBJ2-3, with D possibly being TRBD1 (5 bases). The germline V gene encodes CDR1 SNHLY and CDR2 FYNNEI. V was clipped by 4 bases and J by 4 bases, with 6 bases between them. The CDR3 length is 12 residues. The CDR3 region is CASSVGADTQYF. DNA of the CDR3: TGTGCCAGCAGTGTAGGGGCAGATACGCAGTATTTT.

This clone was observed once. V is TRBV6-5 and J is TRBJ1-1; no clear D. The germline gives CDR1 MNHEY, CDR2 SVGAGI. The CDR3 has 12 amino acids. Deletions cut 0 bases from V and 3 bases from J, with 2 bases between. The CDR3 DNA reads as TGTGCCAGCAGTTACTCGGACACTGAAGCTTTCTTT. It translates to CASSYSDTEAFF.

V is TRBV5-5 and J is TRBJ2-5; D possibly corresponds to TRBD2 (6 bases). Per germline, CDR1 SGHKS and CDR2 YYEKEE (reference sequence). This CDR3 region has 13 residues. Trimming cost V 3 bases and J 3 bases, with 9 bases left between them. CDR3 DNA sequence: TGTGCCAGCAGCTGGGGGGAAGAAGAGACCCAGTACTTC. Amino acid sequence: CASSWGEEETQYF.

The rearrangement links TRBV29-1 to TRBJ1-2; D is uncertain. Germline V gives CDR1 SQVTM, CDR2 ANQGSEA. With 3 bases removed from V and 4 bases from J, the gap between germline ends came to 6 bases. CDR3 length: 11 amino acids. CDR3 loop: CSVDSGYGYTF. For the CDR3, the DNA is TGCAGCGTTGATAGCGGCTATGGCTACACCTTC.

The J gene is TRBJ1-5, the V gene TRBV7-9; D unresolved. The CDR3 totals 13 residues. Germline V CDR1 and CDR2: SEHNR, FQNEAQ (reference sequence). V dropped 4 bases and J dropped 1 base, with 5 bases sitting between them. The CDR3, as DNA: TGTGCCAGCAGCTGGACGAGCAATCAGCCCCAGCATTTT. Translated: CASSWTSNQPQHF.

The J gene is TRBJ2-5, the V gene TRBV6-5; 10 nucleotides line up with TRBD1. The trim removed 0 bases at V and 8 bases at J, leaving 9 bases unmatched. Germline lookup yields CDR1 MNHEY and CDR2 SVGAGI. The CDR3 sequence is 16 residues long. For the CDR3, the DNA is TGTGCCAGCAGTTACTCGTCCGGACAGGGGGGGGGAACCCAGTACTTC. Translated: CASSYSSGQGGGTQYF.

V is TRBV27 and J is TRBJ1-2, with TRBD1 matching 7 bases. With V trimmed by 0 bases and J by 0 bases, 7 bases remained unmatched. The CDR3 covers 17 residues. The germline CDR1 and CDR2 sequences are MNHEY and SMNVEV (reference sequence). DNA for the CDR3: TGTGCCAGCAGTTTATCTTGGGAGACAGGGTCTAACTATGGCTACACCTTC. It encodes CASSLSWETGSNYGYTF.

In DNA form, the CDR3 reads TGTGCTAGTGGTTTACGGCGGGCTGCCACAGATACGCAGTATTTT. Its translation: CASGLRRAATDTQYF. The J gene is TRBJ2-3, the V gene TRBV12-5; D might be TRBD2 (5 bases). The CDR3 extends over 15 amino acids. Germline lookup yields CDR1 LGHNT and CDR2 FRNRAP. Trimming cost V 3 bases and J 2 bases, with 12 bases left between them. Filled out from reference TRBV12-5 and TRBJ2-3, the complete variable domain reads DARVTQTPRHKVTEMGQEVTMRCQPILGHNTVFWYRQTMMQGLELLAYFRNRAPLDDSGMPKDRFSAEMPDATLATLKIQPSEPRDSAVYFCASGLRRAATDTQYFGPGTRLTVL.

The J gene is TRBJ1-5, the V gene TRBV5-1; 12 bases line up with TRBD1. The germline V gene encodes CDR1 SGHRS and CDR2 YFSETQ. V dropped 4 bases and J dropped 7; count of bases not matched to a gene: 6. This CDR3 spans 15 amino acids. In DNA form, the CDR3 reads TGCGCCAGCAGCCTAGGGACAGGGGGCCAGCAGCCCCAGCATTTT. Translating gives CASSLGTGGQQPQHF.